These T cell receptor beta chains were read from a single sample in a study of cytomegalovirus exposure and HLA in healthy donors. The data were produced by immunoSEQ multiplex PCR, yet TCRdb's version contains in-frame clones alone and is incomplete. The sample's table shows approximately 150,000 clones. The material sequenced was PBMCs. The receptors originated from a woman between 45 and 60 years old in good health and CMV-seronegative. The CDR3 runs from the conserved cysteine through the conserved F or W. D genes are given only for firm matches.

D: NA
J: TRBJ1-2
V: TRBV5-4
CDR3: CASSLGPQSYTF
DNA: TGTGCCAGCAGCTTGGGTCCTCAGAGCTACACCTTC

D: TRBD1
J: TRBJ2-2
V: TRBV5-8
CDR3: CASRDRGDTGELFF
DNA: TGTGCCAGCCGGGACAGGGGGGACACCGGGGAGCTGTTTTTT

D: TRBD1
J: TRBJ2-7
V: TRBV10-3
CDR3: CAISEDRASYEQYF
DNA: TGTGCCATCAGTGAGGACAGGGCCTCCTACGAGCAGTACTTC

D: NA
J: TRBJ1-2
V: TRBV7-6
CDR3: CASNQSRTPGYTF
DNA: TGTGCCAGCAACCAAAGCAGGACACCTGGCTACACCTTC

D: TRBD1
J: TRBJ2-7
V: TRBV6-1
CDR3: CASTARGREQYF
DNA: TGTGCCAGCACGGCCAGGGGGCGCGAGCAGTACTTC

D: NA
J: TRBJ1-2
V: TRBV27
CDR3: CASSFIPPGGDGYTF
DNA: TGTGCCAGCAGTTTCATCCCGCCGGGGGGCGATGGCTACACCTTC

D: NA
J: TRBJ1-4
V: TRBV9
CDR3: CASSLRPGDEKLFF
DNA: TGTGCCAGCAGCTTACGACCCGGGGATGAAAAACTGTTTTTT

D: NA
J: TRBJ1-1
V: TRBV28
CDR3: CASRNLNTEAFF
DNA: TGTGCCAGTAGAAATTTGAACACTGAAGCTTTCTTT

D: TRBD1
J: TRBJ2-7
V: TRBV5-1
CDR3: CASSDPGQGINEQYF
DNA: TGCGCCAGCAGCGACCCGGGACAGGGGATAAACGAGCAGTACTTC

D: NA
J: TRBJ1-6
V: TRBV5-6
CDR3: CASSIDYSPLHF
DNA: TGTGCCAGCAGCATTGACTATTCACCCCTCCACTTT

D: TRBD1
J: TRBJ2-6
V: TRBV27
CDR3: CASSIDRGRAGANVLTF
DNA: TGTGCCAGCAGTATCGACAGGGGTAGAGCTGGGGCCAACGTCCTGACTTTC

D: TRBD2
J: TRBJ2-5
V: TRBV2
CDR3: CASIGAGGEETQYF
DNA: TGTGCCAGCATCGGAGCGGGGGGGGAAGAGACCCAGTACTTC

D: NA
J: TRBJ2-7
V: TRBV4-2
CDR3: CASSQDPTGSYEQYF
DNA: TGTGCCAGCAGCCAAGATCCGACAGGCTCCTACGAGCAGTACTTC